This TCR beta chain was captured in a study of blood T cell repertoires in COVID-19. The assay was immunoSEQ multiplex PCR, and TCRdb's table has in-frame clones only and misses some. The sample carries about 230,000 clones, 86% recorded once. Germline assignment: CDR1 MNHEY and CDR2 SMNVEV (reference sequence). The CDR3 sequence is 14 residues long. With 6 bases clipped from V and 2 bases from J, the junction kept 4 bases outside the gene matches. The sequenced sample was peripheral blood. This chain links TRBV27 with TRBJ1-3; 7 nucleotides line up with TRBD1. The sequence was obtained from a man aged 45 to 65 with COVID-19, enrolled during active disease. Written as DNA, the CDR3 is TGTGCCAGCAGCCCGGACAGGCCTGGAAACACCATATATTTT. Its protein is CASSPDRPGNTIYF.